The 13 T cell receptor beta chains presented below share a single source sample, sequenced in a study of shared clonotypes between healthy human individuals. Libraries were prepared by immunoSEQ multiplex PCR; TCRdb keeps only in-frame clonotypes and omits some of them. The sample carries roughly 2 million clones, approximately 94% recorded once. The specimen sequenced was naive CD4+ T cells sorted from blood. Subset given: CD45RA+ positively selected. The receptors were gathered from a man younger than 30 in good health.

The CDR3 bases are TGTGCCAGCCGACCTCCGGGACTAGCGGGGGGGCCTAGCACAGATACGCAGTATTTT. It translates to CASRPPGLAGGPSTDTQYF. V and J are TRBV2 and TRBJ2-3, with 16 nucleotides matching TRBD2. The germline gives CDR1 SNHLY, CDR2 FYNNEI. With V trimmed by 8 bases and J by 0 bases, 11 bases remained unmatched. CDR3 length: 19 residues.

On this clone itself: The identical CDR3 is also encoded by other nucleotide sequences in the sample. The chain recombines TRBV11-2 with TRBJ2-7; D uncertain. In germline, CDR1 is SGHAT, CDR2 FQNNGV. Trimming pared 1 base from V and 2 bases from J, leaving 3 bases between. The CDR3 length is 12 residues. The CDR3 protein is CASSLAAYEQYF. DNA for the CDR3: TGTGCCAGCAGCTTAGCTGCCTACGAGCAGTACTTC.

This clone came up once. The chain links TRBV27 to TRBJ1-4; no firm D call. Germline values: CDR1 MNHEY, CDR2 SMNVEV (reference sequence). Deletions cut 4 bases from V and 0 bases from J, with 9 bases between. The CDR3 has 15 amino acids. As DNA, the CDR3 is TGTGCCAGCAGTTCCTCAAGGGCAACTAATGAAAAACTGTTTTTT. Translated, it gives CASSSSRATNEKLFF.

The table lists this clone with a count of one. The chain recombines TRBV25-1 with TRBJ2-1; D is possibly TRBD1 (6 bases). Deletions cut 1 base from V and 13 bases from J, with 20 bases between. This CDR3 has 15 amino acids. The germline V gene has CDR1 MGHDK and CDR2 SYGVNS. The CDR3 nucleotides are TGTGCCAGCAGTGAATGGGCAGGGGCCCAGCCTAATCAGTTCTTC. It yields the protein CASSEWAGAQPNQFF.

In its sample, this clone was seen many times. Different DNA sequences within this sample yield the same CDR3. The chain carries TRBV30 and TRBJ1-1, with unresolved D. Deletions cut 0 bases from V and 1 base from J, with 6 bases between. CDR1 and CDR2 from the germline V gene are GTSNPN and SVGIG (reference sequence). The CDR3 consists of 13 residues. CDR3 DNA: TGTGCCTGGAGTGTACAAGGGAACACTGAAGCTTTCTTT. Translated: CAWSVQGNTEAFF. Complete variable domain (other parts from reference TRBV30 and TRBJ1-1): SQTIHQWPATLVQPVGSPLSLECTVEGTSNPNLYWYRQAAGRGLQLLFYSVGIGQISSEVPQNLSASRPQDRQFILSSKKLLLSDSGFYLCAWSVQGNTEAFFGQGTRLTVV.

The genes are TRBV4-1 and TRBJ2-1; D is undetermined. This CDR3 spans 14 amino acids. Germline loops: CDR1 MGHRA, CDR2 YSYEKL. Trimming removed 5 bases from V and 6 bases from J, with 14 bases in between. The CDR3 loop reads CASSSRVLGNEQFF. In DNA, the CDR3 is TGCGCCAGCAGCTCCCGGGTCCTTGGCAATGAGCAGTTCTTC.

This clone is a singleton in its sample. V and J are TRBV4-3 and TRBJ1-3; the D gene is possibly TRBD1 (5 bases). Germline V gene data show CDR1 as LGHNA and CDR2 as YSLEER. This CDR3 is built from 16 residues. The ends were cut back, 4 bases at V and 3 bases at J, with 16 bases in the middle. CDR3 DNA sequence: TGCGCCAGCAGCCGGGGCCGGGATACCATTGGAAACACCATATATTTT. Its protein is CASSRGRDTIGNTIYF.

The chain combines TRBV6-5 with TRBJ2-5; the match to TRBD2 covers 10 bases. The CDR3 extends over 14 amino acids. Germline V lookup: CDR1 MNHEY, CDR2 SVGAGI. Trimming removed 1 base from V and 5 bases from J; junction bases left unmatched: 1. In DNA form, the CDR3 reads TGTGCCAGCAGTTACTTGGGACTAGCGGAGACCCAGTACTTC. This gives the protein CASSYLGLAETQYF.

This chain uses TRBV5-1 with TRBJ2-5, with D unresolved. CDR1 and CDR2 from the germline V gene are SGHRS and YFSETQ. This CDR3 has 13 amino acids. Trimming took 3 bases from V and 3 from J, leaving 9 bases between them. CDR3 DNA: TGCGCCAGCAGCTCCTGGGCCAAAGAGACCCAGTACTTC. It is translated as CASSSWAKETQYF.

This sequence joins TRBV7-3 and TRBJ1-2; D unresolved. The germline V gene encodes CDR1 SGHTA and CDR2 FQGTGA. The CDR3 extends over 15 amino acids. V shed 0 bases and J shed 4 bases, with 12 bases lying between them. CDR3 in DNA: TGTGCCAGCAGCTTAACGAGGGAAAGTTCCTATGGCTACACCTTC. This codes for CASSLTRESSYGYTF.

Of note for this clone: Sequence at one end of the junction differs from germline and may be a read error. The chain links TRBV5-4 to TRBJ2-7; 11 bases are a match to TRBD1. This CDR3 has 15 residues. Germline V CDR1 and CDR2: SGHNT, YYREEE (reference sequence). CDR3 sequence (DNA): TGTGCCAGCAACCTTGACTGGCCCGGGACAGGGGGTACAACGTTC. This translates into CASNLDWPGTGGTTF.

This clone was observed a single time. This rearrangement joins TRBV7-2 to TRBJ2-2; D uncertain. From germline, CDR1 is SGHTA and CDR2 FQGNSA. There are 15 residues in the CDR3. V lost 1 base and J lost 0, with 6 bases in between. In DNA, the CDR3 is TGTGCCAGCAGCTTAGTCTTCTCGAACACCGGGGAGCTGTTTTTT. This gives the protein CASSLVFSNTGELFF.

The gene calls are TRBV28 and TRBJ2-2, with D possibly being TRBD1 or TRBD2 (5 bases each). Germline CDR1 MDHEN, CDR2 SYDVKM. CDR3 length: 18 amino acids. V was trimmed by 7 bases and J by 5 bases, leaving 26 bases between them. Here the CDR3 DNA reads TGTGCCAGCACCGGGCATACGGGACCCGGAGGTAGAACCGGGGAGCTGTTTTTT. Its protein is CASTGHTGPGGRTGELFF.